This entry lists 17 T cell receptor beta chains sequenced from one sample in a study of cytomegalovirus exposure and HLA in healthy donors. Use of 60 Vbeta and 13 Jbeta primers characterized the PCR. Repertoires were generated with immunoSEQ multiplex PCR, while TCRdb's copy carries only in-frame clones and drops some. This sample has over 100,000 clones, with under 70% found just once. The sample consisted of PBMCs. The receptors were gathered from a man aged 18 to 29 in good health and CMV-seronegative.

The chain recombines TRBV27 with TRBJ2-7; 13 nucleotides align to TRBD2. CDR3 length: 17 residues. V lost 2 bases to trimming and J lost 3 bases; unmatched junction nucleotides: 7. Germline V gene lookup returns CDR1 MNHEY and CDR2 SMNVEV (reference sequence). DNA of the CDR3: TGTGCCAGCAGTTTACGGACTAGCGGGAGTGGGCGCTACGAGCAGTACTTC. The encoded protein is CASSLRTSGSGRYEQYF.

This clone has more than one count but fewer than ten. The rearrangement links TRBV5-1 to TRBJ2-7; TRBD2 matches 8 bases. Germline lookup yields CDR1 SGHRS and CDR2 YFSETQ. J lost 7 bases, V lost 4 bases, and 10 bases had no gene match. The CDR3 is 14 amino acids. The CDR3 reads CASSPGGRIGEQYF. The CDR3 region has the DNA TGCGCCAGCAGCCCGGGGGGGAGGATAGGGGAGCAGTACTTC.

This clone has just a few counts. This same CDR3 is encoded by further DNA sequences in the sample. This chain joins TRBV6-1 and TRBJ2-2, with 12 nucleotides matching TRBD2. There are 14 residues in the CDR3. CDR1 MNHNS and CDR2 SASEGT come from the germline V gene. The J segment lost 3 bases and the V segment lost 8 bases, leaving 1 base of the junction unmatched. CDR3 coding DNA: TGTGCCAGCCGACTAGCGGGAGACACCGGGGAGCTGTTTTTT. The encoded protein is CASRLAGDTGELFF.

V and J are TRBV5-1 and TRBJ2-2; a weak D match, TRBD2 (6 bases). Looked up from germline, CDR1 is SGHRS and CDR2 is YFSETQ. V was trimmed by 2 bases and J by 4 bases, leaving 12 bases between them. CDR3 length equals 15 residues. CDR3 sequence: CASSLRDSLTGELFF. CDR3 sequence (DNA): TGCGCCAGCAGCTTAAGGGACTCCCTCACCGGGGAGCTGTTTTTT.

The CDR3: CASSSGSNQPQHF. DNA for the CDR3: TGTGCCAGCAGCTCGGGAAGCAATCAGCCCCAGCATTTT. The rearrangement links TRBV7-2 to TRBJ1-5, with D unresolved. This CDR3 contains 13 residues. Germline CDR1 SGHTA, CDR2 FQGNSA. The V and J ends lost 4 bases and 1 base respectively, with 5 bases between them.

The chain combines TRBV29-1 with TRBJ1-2; the D gene is possibly TRBD1 (6 bases). The V gene's germline CDR1 is SQVTM and CDR2 ANQGSEA. The V gene lost 6 bases and the J gene lost 2 bases, with 16 bases spanning the gap. The CDR3 totals 14 residues. The CDR3: CSVAGDGYNYGYTF. The CDR3 DNA is TGCAGCGTCGCAGGGGATGGTTACAACTATGGCTACACCTTC.

V gene TRBV27 combines with J gene TRBJ1-1; D is perhaps TRBD1 (6 bases). V was shortened by 5 bases and J by 2 bases, with 15 bases between the two germline ends. The CDR3 contains 15 residues. The germline V gene encodes CDR1 MNHEY and CDR2 SMNVEV (reference sequence). The CDR3 here is CASSPTPQGNTEAFF. CDR3 DNA sequence: TGTGCCAGCAGTCCAACGCCACAGGGAAACACTGAAGCTTTCTTT.

V and J are TRBV29-1 and TRBJ2-3, with 8 bases matching TRBD2. Germline-derived CDR1 and CDR2 are SQVTM and ANQGSEA. V was clipped by 5 bases and J by 1 base; unmatched bases: 2. The CDR3 is 13 amino acids. CDR3 coding DNA: TGCAGCGTTTCGCGGGAGGGCACAGATACGCAGTATTTT. Protein product: CSVSREGTDTQYF.

The DNA of the CDR3 is TGTGCCAGCAGTTCTAACCCTTACACAGATACGCAGTATTTT. It specifies CASSSNPYTDTQYF. The chain carries TRBV6-5 and TRBJ2-3; D not resolved. The CDR3 extends over 14 amino acids. The ends were cut back, 4 bases at V and 2 bases at J, with 10 bases in the middle. Germline V gene sequence: CDR1 MNHEY, CDR2 SVGAGI.

The gene calls are TRBV5-1 and TRBJ2-5; TRBD1 matches 8 bases. The J call could be wrong; TRBJ2-7 is a better fit for the DNA end. Per germline, CDR1 SGHRS and CDR2 YFSETQ. The CDR3 runs to 13 residues. CDR3 coding DNA: TGCGCCAGCAGCTCCGGACAGGGCTACGAGCAGTACTTC. Translation gives CASSSGQGYEQYF.

The rearrangement links TRBV13 to TRBJ1-1; D remains ambiguous. Per the germline V gene, CDR1 is PRHDT and CDR2 is FYEKMQ (reference sequence). This CDR3 is 13 amino acids long. V was clipped by 2 bases and J by 10 bases, with 14 bases between them. CDR3 amino acids: CASSLSPFRGAFF. For the CDR3, the DNA is TGTGCCAGCAGCTTAAGCCCCTTCCGGGGAGCTTTCTTT.

The J gene is TRBJ2-7, the V gene TRBV29-1; D is possibly TRBD1 (6 bases). The CDR3 runs to 14 residues. V lost 4 bases, J lost 3 bases, and 16 bases lay in between. Germline CDR1 reads SQVTM; CDR2 reads ANQGSEA. CDR3 coding DNA: TGCAGCGTTGCGCCCCGGGCAGGGGACTACGAGCAGTACTTC. Translated, it gives CSVAPRAGDYEQYF.

This clone has a handful of counts. The chain employs TRBV29-1 and TRBJ2-7; 11 nucleotides line up with TRBD2. Per germline, CDR1 SQVTM and CDR2 ANQGSEA. The CDR3 is made up of 14 amino acids. Trimming removed 4 bases from V and 1 base from J; junction bases left unmatched: 3. Here the CDR3 reads CSVVRTSGSYEQYF. CDR3 in DNA: TGCAGCGTTGTTCGGACTAGCGGGTCCTACGAGCAGTACTTC.

The rearrangement joins TRBV18 to TRBJ2-5, with a possible D match to TRBD2 (6 bases). CDR1 KGHSH and CDR2 LQKENI come from the germline V gene. V gave up 2 bases and J gave up 1 base, with 14 bases separating them. The CDR3 runs to 16 residues. CDR3 bases: TGTGCCAGCTCACCATTGACTAGTGCCTCCCAAGAGACCCAGTACTTC. Translating gives CASSPLTSASQETQYF.

V and J are TRBV6-6 and TRBJ2-3, with D possibly matching TRBD2 (6 bases). Trimming removed 5 bases at V and 6 bases at J, with 12 bases between. The CDR3 contains 13 residues. Germline CDR1 reads MNHNY; CDR2 reads SVGAGI (reference sequence). The DNA of the CDR3 is TGTGCCAGCAGTCCGGACTACCCGGATACGCAGTATTTT. Translation: CASSPDYPDTQYF.

The chain couples TRBV7-8 to TRBJ1-5; no clear D gene. The CDR3 contains 16 residues. Germline V CDR1 and CDR2: SGHVS, FQNEAQ. V dropped 5 bases and J dropped 6 bases, with 20 bases sitting between them. In DNA, the CDR3 is TGTGCCAGCAGCAAAATCGAAGTTGGCCGCGGTCAGCCCCAGCATTTT. The encoded protein is CASSKIEVGRGQPQHF. Variable domain in full (rest from reference TRBV7-8 and TRBJ1-5): GAGVSQSPRYKVAKRGQDVALRCDPISGHVSLFWYQQALGQGPEFLTYFQNEAQLDKSGLPSDRFFAERPEGSVSTLKIQRTQQEDSAVYLCASSKIEVGRGQPQHFGDGTRLSIL.

The chain has TRBV28 and TRBJ2-7, with TRBD1 as a possible D gene (5 bases). CDR1 MDHEN and CDR2 SYDVKM come from the germline V gene. The CDR3 extends over 12 amino acids. The V end was cut by 6 bases, the J end by 3 bases, with 9 bases between. CDR3 in amino acids: CASRSGIYEQYF. The CDR3, as DNA: TGTGCCAGCAGGTCAGGGATCTACGAGCAGTACTTC.